This section outlines one T cell receptor (beta chain) sequence together with its context. Its antigen remains unidentified. Trimming removed 2 bases at V and 8 bases at J, with 10 bases between. The CDR3 consists of 12 residues. Germline assignment: CDR1 GTSNPN and CDR2 SVGIG (reference sequence). The data were obtained in a study of radiotherapy plus CTLA-4 blockade in lung cancer. Study as a whole: Objective responses were documented in about 18% of patients, with disease control in roughly 33%. The study's findings and limits: Tumor-origin TCR clones grew in blood after radiotherapy plus ipilimumab.

The data were produced by immunoSEQ multiplex PCR, yet TCRdb's version contains in-frame clones alone and is incomplete. The repertoire consists of about 51,000 clones, with approximately 80% occurring once and the leading ten covering 2% to 2.5%. The V gene is TRBV30, the J gene TRBJ1-5, with D unclear. The material sequenced was peripheral blood, taken from a patient treated with radiotherapy plus ipilimumab. The receptor was derived from a human donor with non-small cell lung cancer whose response to radiotherapy plus ipilimumab could not be evaluated. The CDR3 coding sequence is TGTGCCTGGAGTATGCGGGCCGAGCCCCAGCATTTT. This codes for CAWSMRAEPQHF.